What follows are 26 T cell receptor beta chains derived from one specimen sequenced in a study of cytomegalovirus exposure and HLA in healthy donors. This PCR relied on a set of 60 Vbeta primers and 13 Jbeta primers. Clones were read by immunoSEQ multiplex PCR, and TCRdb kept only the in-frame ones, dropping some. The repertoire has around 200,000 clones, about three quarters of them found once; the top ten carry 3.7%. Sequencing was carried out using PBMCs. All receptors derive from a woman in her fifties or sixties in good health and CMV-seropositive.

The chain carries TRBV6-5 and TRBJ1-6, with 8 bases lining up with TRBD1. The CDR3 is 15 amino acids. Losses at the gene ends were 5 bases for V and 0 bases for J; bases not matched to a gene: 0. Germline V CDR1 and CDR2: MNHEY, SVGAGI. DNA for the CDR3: TGTGCCAGCAGTACAGGGGGCTCCTATAATTCACCCCTCCACTTT. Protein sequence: CASSTGGSYNSPLHF.

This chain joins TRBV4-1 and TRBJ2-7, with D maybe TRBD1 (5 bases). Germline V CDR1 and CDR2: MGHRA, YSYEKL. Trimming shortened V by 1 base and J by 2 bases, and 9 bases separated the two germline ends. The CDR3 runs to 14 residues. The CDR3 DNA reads TGCGCCAGCAGCCAAGGTTTGGACACCTACGAGCAGTACTTC. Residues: CASSQGLDTYEQYF.

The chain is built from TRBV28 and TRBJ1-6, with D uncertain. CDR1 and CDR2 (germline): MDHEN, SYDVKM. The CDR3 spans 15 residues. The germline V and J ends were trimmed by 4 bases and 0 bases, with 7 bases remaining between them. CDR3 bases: TGTGCCAGCAGTTCCCCGAGCTCCTATAATTCACCCCTCCACTTT. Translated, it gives CASSSPSSYNSPLHF. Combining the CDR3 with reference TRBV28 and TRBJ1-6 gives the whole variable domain DVKVTQSSRYLVKRTGEKVFLECVQDMDHENMFWYRQDPGLGLRLIYFSYDVKMKEKGDIPEGYSVSREKKERFSLILESASTNQTSMYLCASSSPSSYNSPLHFGNGTRLTVT.

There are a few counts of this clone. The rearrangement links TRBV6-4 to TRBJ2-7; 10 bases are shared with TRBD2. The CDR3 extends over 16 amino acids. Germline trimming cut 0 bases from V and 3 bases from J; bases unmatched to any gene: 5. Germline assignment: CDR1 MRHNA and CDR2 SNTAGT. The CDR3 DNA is TGTGCCAGCAGTGACTCGGGGCTAGCGGGAGTCTACGAGCAGTACTTC. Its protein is CASSDSGLAGVYEQYF.

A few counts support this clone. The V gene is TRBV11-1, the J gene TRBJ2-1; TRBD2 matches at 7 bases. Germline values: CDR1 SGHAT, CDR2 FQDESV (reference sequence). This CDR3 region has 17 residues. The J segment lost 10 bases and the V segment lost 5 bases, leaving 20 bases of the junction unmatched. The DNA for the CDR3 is TGTGCCAGCAGCGCCAATACTGCTGGCGGGAGCTCGAAAGAGCAGTTCTTC. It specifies CASSANTAGGSSKEQFF.

The CDR3 protein is CASSVATGGRGGYTF. CDR3 nucleotides: TGTGCCAGCAGCGTAGCGACAGGGGGAAGGGGTGGCTACACCTTC. The chain recombines TRBV9 with TRBJ1-2; TRBD1 matches at 9 bases. V lost 0 bases to trimming and J lost 7 bases; unmatched junction nucleotides: 7. Germline V gene lookup returns CDR1 SGDLS and CDR2 YYNGEE. The length of the CDR3 is 15 residues.

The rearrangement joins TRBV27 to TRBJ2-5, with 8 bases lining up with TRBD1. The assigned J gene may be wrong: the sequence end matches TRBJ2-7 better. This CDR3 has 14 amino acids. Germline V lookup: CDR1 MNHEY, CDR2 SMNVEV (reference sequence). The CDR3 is CASSTTGGLYEQYF. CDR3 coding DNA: TGTGCCAGCAGCACCACAGGGGGTCTCTACGAGCAGTACTTC.

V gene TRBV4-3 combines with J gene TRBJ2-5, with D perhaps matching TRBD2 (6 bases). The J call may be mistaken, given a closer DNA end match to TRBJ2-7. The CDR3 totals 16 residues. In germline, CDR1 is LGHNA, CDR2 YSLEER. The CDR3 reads CASSQDTGGTANEQYF. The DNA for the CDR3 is TGCGCCAGCAGCCAAGATACCGGCGGGACCGCGAACGAGCAGTACTTC.

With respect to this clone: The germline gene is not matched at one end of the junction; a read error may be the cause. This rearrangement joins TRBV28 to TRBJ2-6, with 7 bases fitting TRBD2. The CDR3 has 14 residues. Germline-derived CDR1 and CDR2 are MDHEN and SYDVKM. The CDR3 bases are TGTGGCTGCGCGGGAGAGCTTGCGGCCAACGGCCTGACTTTC. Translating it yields CGCAGELAANGLTF.

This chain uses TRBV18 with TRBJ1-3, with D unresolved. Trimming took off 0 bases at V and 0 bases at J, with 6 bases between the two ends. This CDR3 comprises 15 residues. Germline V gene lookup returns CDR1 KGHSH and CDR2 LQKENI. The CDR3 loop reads CASSPPVSSGNTIYF. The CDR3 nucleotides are TGTGCCAGCTCACCACCCGTCAGCTCTGGAAACACCATATATTTT.

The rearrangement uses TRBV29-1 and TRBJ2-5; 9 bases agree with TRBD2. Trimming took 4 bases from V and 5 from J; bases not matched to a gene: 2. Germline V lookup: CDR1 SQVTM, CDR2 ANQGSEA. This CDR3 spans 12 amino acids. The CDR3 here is CSVGRGGETQYF. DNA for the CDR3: TGCAGCGTTGGGCGGGGGGGTGAGACCCAGTACTTC.

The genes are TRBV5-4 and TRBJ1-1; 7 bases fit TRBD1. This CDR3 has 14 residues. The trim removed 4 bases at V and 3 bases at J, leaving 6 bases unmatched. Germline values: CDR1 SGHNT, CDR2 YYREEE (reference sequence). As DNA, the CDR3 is TGTGCCAGCAGCCCGGGACAGACAGACACTGAAGCTTTCTTT. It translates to CASSPGQTDTEAFF.

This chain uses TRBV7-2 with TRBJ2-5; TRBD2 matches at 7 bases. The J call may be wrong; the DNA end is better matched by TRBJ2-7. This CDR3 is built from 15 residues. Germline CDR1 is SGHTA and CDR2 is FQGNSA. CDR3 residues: CASSGTRDYANEQYF. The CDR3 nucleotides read TGTGCCAGCAGCGGGACCCGGGACTATGCAAACGAGCAGTACTTC.

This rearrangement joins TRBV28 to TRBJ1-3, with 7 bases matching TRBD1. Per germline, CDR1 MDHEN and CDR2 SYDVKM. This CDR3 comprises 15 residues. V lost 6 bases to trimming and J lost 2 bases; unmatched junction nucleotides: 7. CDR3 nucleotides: TGTGCCAGCAGCTCCATCGACAGGGCTGGAAACACCATATATTTT. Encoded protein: CASSSIDRAGNTIYF.

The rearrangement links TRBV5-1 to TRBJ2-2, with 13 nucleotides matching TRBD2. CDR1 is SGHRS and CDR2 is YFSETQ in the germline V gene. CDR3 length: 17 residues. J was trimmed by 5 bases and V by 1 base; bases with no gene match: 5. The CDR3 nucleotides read TGCGCCAGCAGCTTGACTAGCGGGGGGGCATTGACCGGGGAGCTGTTTTTT. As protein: CASSLTSGGALTGELFF.

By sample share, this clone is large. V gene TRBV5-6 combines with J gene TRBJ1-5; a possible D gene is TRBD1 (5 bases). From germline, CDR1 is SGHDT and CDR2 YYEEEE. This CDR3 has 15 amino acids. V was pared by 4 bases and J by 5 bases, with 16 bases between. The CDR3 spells CASSPRGGLDQPQHF. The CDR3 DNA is TGTGCCAGCAGCCCTCGGGGGGGATTGGATCAGCCCCAGCATTTT.

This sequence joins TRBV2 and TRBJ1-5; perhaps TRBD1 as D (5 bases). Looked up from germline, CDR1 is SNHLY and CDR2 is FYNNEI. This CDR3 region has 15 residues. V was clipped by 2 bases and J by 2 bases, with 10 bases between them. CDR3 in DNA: TGTGCCAGCAGTGAAAGGGGTTTGGGCAATCAGCCCCAGCATTTT. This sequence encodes CASSERGLGNQPQHF.

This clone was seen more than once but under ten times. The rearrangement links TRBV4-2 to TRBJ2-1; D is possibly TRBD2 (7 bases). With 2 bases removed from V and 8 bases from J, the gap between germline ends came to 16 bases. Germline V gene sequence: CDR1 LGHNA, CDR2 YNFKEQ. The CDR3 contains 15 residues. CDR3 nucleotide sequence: TGTGCCAGCAGCCAAAAGAATCAGGGGAGGGATGAGCAGTTCTTC. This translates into CASSQKNQGRDEQFF.

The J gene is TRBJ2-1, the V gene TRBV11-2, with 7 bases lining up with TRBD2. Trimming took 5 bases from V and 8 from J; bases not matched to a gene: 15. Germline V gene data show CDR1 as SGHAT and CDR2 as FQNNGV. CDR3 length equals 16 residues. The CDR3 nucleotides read TGTGCCAGCAGCGGGCGTCGTGGCGGGAGAGGGGATGAGCAGTTCTTC. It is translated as CASSGRRGGRGDEQFF.

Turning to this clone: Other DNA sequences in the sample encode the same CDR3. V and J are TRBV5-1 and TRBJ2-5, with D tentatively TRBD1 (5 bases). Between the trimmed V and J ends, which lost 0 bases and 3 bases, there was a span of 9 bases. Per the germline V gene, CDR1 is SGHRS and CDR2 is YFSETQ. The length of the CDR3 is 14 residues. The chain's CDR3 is CASSLGREKETQYF. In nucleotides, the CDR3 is TGCGCCAGCAGCTTGGGCAGGGAAAAAGAGACCCAGTACTTC.

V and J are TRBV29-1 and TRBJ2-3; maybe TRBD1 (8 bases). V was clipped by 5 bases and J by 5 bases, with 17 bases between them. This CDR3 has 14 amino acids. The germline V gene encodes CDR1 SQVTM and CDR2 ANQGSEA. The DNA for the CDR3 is TGCAGCGTTATGACAGGGGAGGGTCGAGATACGCAGTATTTT. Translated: CSVMTGEGRDTQYF.

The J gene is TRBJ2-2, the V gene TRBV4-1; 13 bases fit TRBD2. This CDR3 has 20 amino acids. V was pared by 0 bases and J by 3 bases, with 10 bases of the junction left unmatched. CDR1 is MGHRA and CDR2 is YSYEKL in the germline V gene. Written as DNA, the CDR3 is TGCGCCAGCAGCCAAGATTTAGGGACTAGCGGGATCTTAGACACCGGGGAGCTGTTTTTT. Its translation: CASSQDLGTSGILDTGELFF.

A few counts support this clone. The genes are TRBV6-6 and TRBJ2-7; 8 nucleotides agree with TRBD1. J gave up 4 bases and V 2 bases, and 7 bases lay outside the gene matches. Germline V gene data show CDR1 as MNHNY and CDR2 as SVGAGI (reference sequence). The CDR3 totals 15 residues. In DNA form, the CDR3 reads TGTGCCAGCAGTTACCCCGGACAGGGAATATACGAGCAGTACTTC. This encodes CASSYPGQGIYEQYF.

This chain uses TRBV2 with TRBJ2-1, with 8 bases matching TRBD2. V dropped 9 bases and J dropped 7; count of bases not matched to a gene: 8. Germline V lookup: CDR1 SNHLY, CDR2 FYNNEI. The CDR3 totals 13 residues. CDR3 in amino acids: CASKREYINEQFF. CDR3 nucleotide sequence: TGTGCCAGTAAGCGGGAGTATATAAATGAGCAGTTCTTC. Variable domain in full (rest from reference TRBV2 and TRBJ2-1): EPEVTQTPSHQVTQMGQEVILRCVPISNHLYFYWYRQILGQKVEFLVSFYNNEISEKSEIFDDQFSVERPDGSNFTLKIRSTKLEDSAMYFCASKREYINEQFFGPGTRLTVL.

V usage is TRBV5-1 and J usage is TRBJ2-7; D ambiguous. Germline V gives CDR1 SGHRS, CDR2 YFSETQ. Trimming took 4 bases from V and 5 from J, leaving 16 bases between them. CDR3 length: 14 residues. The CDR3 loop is CASSTPALADEQYF. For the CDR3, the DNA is TGCGCCAGCAGCACCCCCGCCCTTGCGGACGAGCAGTACTTC.

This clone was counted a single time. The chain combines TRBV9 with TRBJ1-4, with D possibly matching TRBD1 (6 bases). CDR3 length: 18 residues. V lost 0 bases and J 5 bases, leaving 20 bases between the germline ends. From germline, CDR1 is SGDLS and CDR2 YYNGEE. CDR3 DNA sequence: TGTGCCAGCAGCGTAGGAGCGTGGGTATCGGGGGGCAATGAAAAACTGTTTTTT. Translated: CASSVGAWVSGGNEKLFF.